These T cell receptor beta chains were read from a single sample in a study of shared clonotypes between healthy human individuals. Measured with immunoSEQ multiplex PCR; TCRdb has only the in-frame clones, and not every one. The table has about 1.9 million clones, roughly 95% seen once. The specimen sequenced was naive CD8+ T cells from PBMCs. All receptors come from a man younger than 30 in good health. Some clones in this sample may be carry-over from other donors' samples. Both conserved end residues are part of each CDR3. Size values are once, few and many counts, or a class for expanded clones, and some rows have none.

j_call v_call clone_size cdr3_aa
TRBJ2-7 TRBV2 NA CASSVGQGYEQYF
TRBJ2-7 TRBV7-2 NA CASSLGAGGLYEQYF
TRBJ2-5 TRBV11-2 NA CASRPRVWGPSDEETQYF
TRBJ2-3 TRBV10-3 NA CAISMPTQGTDTDTQYF
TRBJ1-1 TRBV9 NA CASSVEFGNTEAFF
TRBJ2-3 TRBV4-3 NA CASSQEAEPADTQYF
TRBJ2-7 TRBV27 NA CASSPQGNYEQYF
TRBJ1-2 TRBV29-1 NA CSVVGQGGYTF
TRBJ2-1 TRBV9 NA CASSLGQGLDEQFF
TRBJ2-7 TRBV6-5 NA CASSYSSWPKHYEQYF
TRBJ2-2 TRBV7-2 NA CASSLLIVAATGELFF
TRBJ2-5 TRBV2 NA CASRRKMTGYQETQYF
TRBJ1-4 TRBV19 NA CASSIRTAATNEKLFF
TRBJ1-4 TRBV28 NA CASRGGWVDEKLFF
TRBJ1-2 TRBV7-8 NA CASSQVGPGYGYTF
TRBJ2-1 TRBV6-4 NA CASSDSGVEQFF
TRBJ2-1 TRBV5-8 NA CASSPSGGGREQFF
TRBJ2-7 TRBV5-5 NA CASSLAGLAGDVREQYF
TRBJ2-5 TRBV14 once CASSQAFWARDQETQYF
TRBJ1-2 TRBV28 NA CASKGGYTF
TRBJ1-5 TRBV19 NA CASSILTGGRSNQPQHF
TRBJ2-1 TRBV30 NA CAWRGQPHEQFF
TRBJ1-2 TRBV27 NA CASSYTGVLSGYTF
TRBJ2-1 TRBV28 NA CASSFANEQFF
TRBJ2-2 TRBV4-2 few CASSQTGTTLYTGELFF
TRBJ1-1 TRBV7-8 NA CASSSTHRRAPLLNTEAFF
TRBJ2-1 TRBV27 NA CASRGGPWKEQFF
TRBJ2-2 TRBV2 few CASSGTGGTGELFF
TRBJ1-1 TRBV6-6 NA CASSYSKGVFTEAFF
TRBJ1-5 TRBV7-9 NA CASSLQGEPQHF
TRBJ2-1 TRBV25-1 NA CASRETGGHEQFF
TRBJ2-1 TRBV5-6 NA CASSLAWREGRYVQFF
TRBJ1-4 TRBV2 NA CASQGQFNEKLFF
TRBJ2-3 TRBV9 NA CASSVASLLASTDTQYF
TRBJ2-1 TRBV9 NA CASSPTPGRLSYNEQFF
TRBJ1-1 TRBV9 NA CASSTQGNTEAFF
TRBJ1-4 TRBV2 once CASSRPTRAFNEKLFF
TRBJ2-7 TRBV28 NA CASSLLGQGLSYEQYF
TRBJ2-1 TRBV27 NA CASRTLAGGPNEQFF
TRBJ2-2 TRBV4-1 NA CASSQDPGASGELFF
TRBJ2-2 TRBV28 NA CASSLSPIPGELFF
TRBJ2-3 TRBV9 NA CASRGTSGTDTQYF
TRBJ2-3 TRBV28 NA CASSLSEPLSDTQYF
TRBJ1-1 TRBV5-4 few CASSLGLEAFF
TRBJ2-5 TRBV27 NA CASSLSRDYLLLGTQYF
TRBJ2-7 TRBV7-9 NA CASRPGAGNEQYF
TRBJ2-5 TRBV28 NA CASSDPGLAGTETQYF
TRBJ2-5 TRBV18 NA CASSYDREETQYF
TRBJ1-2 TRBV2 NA CASSPEDRTLYGYTF
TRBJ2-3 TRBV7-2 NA CASSLVGGAGGMGTQYF
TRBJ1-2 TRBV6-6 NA CAHTNRDSNYGYTF
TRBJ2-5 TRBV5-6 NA CASSLFGGSGETQYF
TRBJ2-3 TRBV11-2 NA CASSLTSGRSTDTQYF
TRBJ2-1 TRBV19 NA CASSLPAGLSSYNEQFF